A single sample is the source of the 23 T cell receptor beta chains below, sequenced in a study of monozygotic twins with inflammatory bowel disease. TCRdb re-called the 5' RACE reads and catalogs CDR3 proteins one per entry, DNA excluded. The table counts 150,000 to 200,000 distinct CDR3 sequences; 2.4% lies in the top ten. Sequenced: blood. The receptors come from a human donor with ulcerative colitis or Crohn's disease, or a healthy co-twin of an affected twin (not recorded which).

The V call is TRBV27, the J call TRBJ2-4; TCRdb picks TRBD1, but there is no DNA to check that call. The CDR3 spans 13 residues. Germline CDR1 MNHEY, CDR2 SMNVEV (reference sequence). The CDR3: CASSLVPGYMQYF.

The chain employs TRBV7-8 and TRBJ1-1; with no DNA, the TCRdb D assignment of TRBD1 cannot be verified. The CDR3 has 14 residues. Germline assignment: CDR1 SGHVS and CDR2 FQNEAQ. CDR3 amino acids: CASSLGGQGLSAFF.

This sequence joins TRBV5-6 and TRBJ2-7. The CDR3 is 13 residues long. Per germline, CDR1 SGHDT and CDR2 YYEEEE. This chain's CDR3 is CASGPGSSYEQYF. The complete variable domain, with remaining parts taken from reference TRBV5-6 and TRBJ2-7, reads DAGVTQSPTHLIKTRGQQVTLRCSPKSGHDTVSWYQQALGQGPQFIFQYYEEEERQRGNFPDRFSGHQFPNYSSELNVNALLLGDSALYLCASGPGSSYEQYFGPGTRLTVT.

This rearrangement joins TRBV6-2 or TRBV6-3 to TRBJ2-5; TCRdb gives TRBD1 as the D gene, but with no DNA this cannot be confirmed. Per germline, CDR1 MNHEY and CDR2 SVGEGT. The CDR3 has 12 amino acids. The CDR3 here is CASSLVARGYYF.

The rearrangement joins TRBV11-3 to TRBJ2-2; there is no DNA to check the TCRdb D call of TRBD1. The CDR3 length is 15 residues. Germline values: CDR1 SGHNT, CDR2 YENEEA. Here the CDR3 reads CASSSGQGETGELFF. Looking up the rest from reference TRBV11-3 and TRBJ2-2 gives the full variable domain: EAGVVQSPRYKIIEKKQPVAFWCNPISGHNTLYWYLQNLGQGPELLIRYENEEAVDDSQLPKDRFSAERLKGVDSTLKIQPAELGDSAVYLCASSSGQGETGELFFGEGSRLTVL.

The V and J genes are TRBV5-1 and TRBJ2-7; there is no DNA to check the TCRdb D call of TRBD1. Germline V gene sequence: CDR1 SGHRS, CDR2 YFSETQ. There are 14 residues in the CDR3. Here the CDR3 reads CASSLQGNPYEQYF. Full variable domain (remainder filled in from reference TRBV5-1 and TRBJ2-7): KAGVTQTPRYLIKTRGQQVTLSCSPISGHRSVSWYQQTPGQGLQFLFEYFSETQRNKGNFPGRFSGRQFSNSRSEMNVSTLELGDSALYLCASSLQGNPYEQYFGPGTRLTVT.

The CDR3 is CASSLDNSLGTDTQYF. The V and J genes are TRBV5-1 and TRBJ2-3; TCRdb reports TRBD1, a call that lacks DNA to check it against. Per the germline V gene, CDR1 is SGHRS and CDR2 is YFSETQ. The CDR3 consists of 16 residues.

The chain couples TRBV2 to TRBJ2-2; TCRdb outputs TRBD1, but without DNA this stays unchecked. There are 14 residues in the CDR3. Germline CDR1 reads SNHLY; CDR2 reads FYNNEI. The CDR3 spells CASKGQGNTGELFF.

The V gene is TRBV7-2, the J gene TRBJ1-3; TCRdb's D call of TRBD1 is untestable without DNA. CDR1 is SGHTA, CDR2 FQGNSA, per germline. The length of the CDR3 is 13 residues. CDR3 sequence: CASRSGIEDTIYF.

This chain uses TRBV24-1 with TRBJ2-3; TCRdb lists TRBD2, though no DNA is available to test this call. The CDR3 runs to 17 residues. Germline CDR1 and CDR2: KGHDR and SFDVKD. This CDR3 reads CATSDHRTSESTDTQYF.

The CDR3 loop reads CSAASPDTQYF. J is TRBJ2-3 and V is TRBV20-1. CDR1 and CDR2 (germline): DFQATT, SNEGSKA (reference sequence). This CDR3 spans 11 amino acids.

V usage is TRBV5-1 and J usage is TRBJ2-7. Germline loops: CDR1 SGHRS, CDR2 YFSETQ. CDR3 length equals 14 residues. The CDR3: CASSLAAQSYEQYF.

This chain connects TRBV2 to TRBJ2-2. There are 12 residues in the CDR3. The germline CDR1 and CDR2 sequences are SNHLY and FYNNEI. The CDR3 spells CASKENTGELFF. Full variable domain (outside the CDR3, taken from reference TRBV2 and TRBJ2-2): EPEVTQTPSHQVTQMGQEVILRCVPISNHLYFYWYRQILGQKVEFLVSFYNNEISEKSEIFDDQFSVERPDGSNFTLKIRSTKLEDSAMYFCASKENTGELFFGEGSRLTVL.

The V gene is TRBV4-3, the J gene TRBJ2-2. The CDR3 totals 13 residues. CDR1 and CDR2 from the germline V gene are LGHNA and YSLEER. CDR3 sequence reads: CASSQVVTGELFF.

The CDR3 sequence is CASSPTGQVASYEQYF. The V call is TRBV18, the J call TRBJ2-7. This CDR3 comprises 16 residues. CDR1 KGHSH and CDR2 LQKENI come from the germline V gene.

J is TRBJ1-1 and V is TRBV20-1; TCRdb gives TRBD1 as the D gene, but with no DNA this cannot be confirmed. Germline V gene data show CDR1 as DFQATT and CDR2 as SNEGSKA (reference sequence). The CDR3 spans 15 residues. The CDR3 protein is CSARDLDRSHTEAFF.

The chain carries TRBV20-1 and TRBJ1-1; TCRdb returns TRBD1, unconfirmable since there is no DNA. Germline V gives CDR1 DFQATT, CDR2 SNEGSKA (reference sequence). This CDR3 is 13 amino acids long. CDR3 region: CSAGADWNTEAFF.

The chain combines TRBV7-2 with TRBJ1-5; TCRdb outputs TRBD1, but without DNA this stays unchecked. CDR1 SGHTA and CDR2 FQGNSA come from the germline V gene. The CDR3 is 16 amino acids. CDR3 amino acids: CASSVGTGANNQPQHF.

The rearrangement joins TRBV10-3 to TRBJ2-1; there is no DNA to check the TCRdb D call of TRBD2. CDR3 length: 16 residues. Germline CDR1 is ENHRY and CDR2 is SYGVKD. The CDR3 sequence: CAISGTSVYSYNEQFF.

The CDR3 loop reads CASSGAGDNEQFF. The chain employs TRBV9 and TRBJ2-1; TCRdb proposes TRBD1, but this gene call is untestable without DNA. This CDR3 is built from 13 residues. Germline V lookup: CDR1 SGDLS, CDR2 YYNGEE.

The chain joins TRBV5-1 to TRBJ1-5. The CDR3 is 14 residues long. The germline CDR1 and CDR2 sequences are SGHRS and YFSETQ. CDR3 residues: CASSLEGGIQPQHF.

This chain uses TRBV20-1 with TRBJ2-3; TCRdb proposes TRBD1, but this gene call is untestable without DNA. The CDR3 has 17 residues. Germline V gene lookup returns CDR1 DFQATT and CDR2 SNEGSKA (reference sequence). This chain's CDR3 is CSARDLGRQGAEDTQYF.

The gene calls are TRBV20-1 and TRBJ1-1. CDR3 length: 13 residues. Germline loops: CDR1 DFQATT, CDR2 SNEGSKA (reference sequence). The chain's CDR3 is CSARGFVNTEAFF.